This entry lists 26 T cell receptor beta chains sequenced from one sample in a study of identical twins. TCRdb reprocessed the 5' RACE reads with MiXCR, giving one entry per CDR3 protein. The data contain around 480,000 distinct CDR3 sequences, approximately 14% of them singletons. The data also belong to a second study, concerning yellow fever vaccine responses in identical twins.

Sample: CD4+ T cells sorted from blood. Receptor source: a woman between 18 and 29 years old in good health.

Comments on this clonotype: An end of the junction does not agree with germline; a read error may underlie this. The chain uses TRBV28 and TRBJ2-3, with 12 nucleotides matching TRBD2. Germline assignment: CDR1 MDHEN and CDR2 SYDVKM. The CDR3 extends over 13 amino acids. The CDR3 sequence is CASSFQTSGSLHF. Here the CDR3 DNA reads TGTGCCAGCAGTTTCCAGACTAGCGGGAGTTTGCATTTT.

This clonotype occurred a few times. This chain joins TRBV12-3 or TRBV12-4 and TRBJ1-2; D remains ambiguous. V lost 7 bases and J 8 bases, leaving 14 bases between the germline ends. The CDR3 covers 12 residues. For the CDR3, the DNA is TGTGCCAGCACCCTGTGGGGTGGCGGCTACACCTTC. Amino acid sequence: CASTLWGGGYTF.

The chain recombines TRBV20-1 with TRBJ2-5; 13 bases fit TRBD2. The trim removed 6 bases at V and 5 bases at J, leaving 6 bases unmatched. The CDR3 has 14 residues. Germline CDR1 and CDR2: DFQATT and SNEGSKA (reference sequence). The CDR3 DNA reads TGCAGTGCGGAGGGGACTAGCGGGGCGGAGACCCAGTACTTC. It yields the protein CSAEGTSGAETQYF.

A remark on this clonotype: A single base separates this from a much larger clone, so it may be a read error. The CDR3 region is CASSPGLDGVMVDTQYF. The CDR3 DNA sequence: TGTGCCAGCTCACCAGGGCTGGACGGGGTGATGGTCGATACGCAGTATTTT. The chain recombines TRBV18 with TRBJ2-3; the D gene is possibly TRBD2 (5 bases). CDR3 length: 17 residues. Germline V gives CDR1 KGHSH, CDR2 LQKENI. V was clipped by 2 bases and J by 6 bases, with 21 bases between them.

This clonotype turned up a few times. This chain uses TRBV12-5 with TRBJ1-5; the match to TRBD1 covers 9 bases. There are 13 residues in the CDR3. Per the germline V gene, CDR1 is LGHNT and CDR2 is FRNRAP. The trim removed 7 bases at V and 6 bases at J, leaving 4 bases unmatched. CDR3 nucleotides: TGTGCTAGTGCGTGGGACAGGGCTCAGCCCCAGCATTTT. This translates into CASAWDRAQPQHF.

Points on this clonotype: Germline and junction disagree at one end, which may indicate a read error. The chain links TRBV6-4 to TRBJ2-3; 10 bases align to TRBD1. Germline CDR1 and CDR2: MRHNA and SNTAGT. This CDR3 contains 19 residues. Here the CDR3 reads CACRTDRGPPIQSTDTQYF. The CDR3 nucleotides read TGTGCCTGCAGGACCGACAGGGGGCCGCCCATCCAGAGCACAGATACGCAGTATTTT.

The rearrangement uses TRBV12-3 or TRBV12-4 and TRBJ2-7, with a possible D match to TRBD2 (5 bases). The CDR3 contains 15 residues. V was pared by 7 bases and J by 0 bases, with 16 bases between. Written as DNA, the CDR3 is TGTGCCAGCACACCTCGTCCGGGAAACTCCTACGAGCAGTACTTC. As protein: CASTPRPGNSYEQYF.

V usage is TRBV28 and J usage is TRBJ2-2; no definite D call. From germline, CDR1 is MDHEN and CDR2 SYDVKM. This CDR3 is built from 12 residues. V dropped 6 bases and J dropped 6 bases, with 8 bases sitting between them. In DNA, the CDR3 is TGTGCCAGCAGACTTGGTCCCGGGGAGCTGTTTTTT. It translates to CASRLGPGELFF.

This clonotype was seen only a few times. The V and J genes are TRBV10-3 and TRBJ2-7, with 9 bases that match TRBD2. Germline-derived CDR1 and CDR2 are ENHRY and SYGVKD. V was pared by 0 bases and J by 6 bases, with 12 bases of the junction left unmatched. The CDR3 loop spans 17 amino acids. The CDR3: CAISESVAGVRGGEQYF. CDR3 sequence (DNA): TGTGCCATCAGTGAGTCGGTAGCGGGGGTACGAGGGGGCGAGCAGTACTTC.

The rearrangement joins TRBV7-3 to TRBJ2-7, with TRBD1 matching over 7 bases. Germline loops: CDR1 SGHTA, CDR2 FQGTGA. Trimming took 3 bases from V and 3 from J; bases not matched to a gene: 5. The CDR3 spans 14 residues. CDR3 residues: CASSFGQAVYEQYF. In DNA, the CDR3 is TGTGCCAGCAGCTTTGGACAGGCCGTCTACGAGCAGTACTTC.

The chain has TRBV6-1 and TRBJ2-5; D gene unclear. In germline, CDR1 is MNHNS, CDR2 SASEGT. This CDR3 has 15 residues. Trimming shortened V by 6 bases and J by 1 base, and 15 bases separated the two germline ends. The CDR3 sequence: CASRGWIGFQETQYF. CDR3 coding DNA: TGTGCCAGCAGGGGGTGGATAGGATTCCAAGAGACCCAGTACTTC.

The CDR3 reads CSLLLHQGNTEAFF. In DNA form, the CDR3 reads TGCAGCCTTCTCCTCCACCAGGGGAACACTGAAGCTTTCTTT. V gene TRBV29-1 combines with J gene TRBJ1-1, with D maybe TRBD1 (5 bases). Germline V gene lookup returns CDR1 SQVTM and CDR2 ANQGSEA. Trimming pared 8 bases from V and 1 base from J, leaving 17 bases between. The CDR3 loop spans 14 amino acids.

This clonotype was seen a handful of times. This sequence joins TRBV7-9 and TRBJ2-1; D gene unclear. Germline V gene sequence: CDR1 SEHNR, CDR2 FQNEAQ (reference sequence). V lost 2 bases and J 10 bases, leaving 12 bases between the germline ends. CDR3 length: 13 residues. Here the CDR3 DNA reads TGTGCCAGCAGCTTACCGCCGCTATGGGAGCAGTTCTTC. This translates into CASSLPPLWEQFF.

This clonotype was found a few times. The chain links TRBV20-1 to TRBJ2-5; tentative D call: TRBD1 (6 bases). The CDR3 is made up of 16 amino acids. The V and J ends lost 3 bases and 5 bases respectively, with 22 bases between them. CDR1 and CDR2 from the germline V gene are DFQATT and SNEGSKA (reference sequence). The chain's CDR3 is CSASNPTSGERETQYF. The DNA of the CDR3 is TGCAGTGCTAGTAATCCGACCTCAGGGGAGCGCGAGACCCAGTACTTC.

This clonotype was detected a few times. The V gene is TRBV18, the J gene TRBJ2-3; D is possibly TRBD1 or TRBD2 (7 bases each). This CDR3 region has 18 residues. Germline CDR1 and CDR2: KGHSH and LQKENI. With 1 base removed from V and 0 bases from J, the gap between germline ends came to 17 bases. The CDR3: CASSPLPQGRVSTDTQYF. The CDR3 DNA follows: TGTGCCAGCTCACCACTGCCACAGGGGAGGGTTAGCACAGATACGCAGTATTTT.

This chain joins TRBV25-1 and TRBJ2-3; the match to TRBD1 covers 7 bases. Germline V gene sequence: CDR1 MGHDK, CDR2 SYGVNS. V was pared by 4 bases and J by 0 bases, with 10 bases of the junction left unmatched. This CDR3 spans 17 amino acids. The CDR3 DNA sequence: TGTGCCAGCAGTGGACAGGGTTCCAGGATTAGCACAGATACGCAGTATTTT. This gives the protein CASSGQGSRISTDTQYF.

This clonotype has more than one count but fewer than ten. The gene calls are TRBV5-5 and TRBJ1-5; TRBD1 is a possible D gene (6 bases). The CDR3 has 16 amino acids. Germline assignment: CDR1 SGHKS and CDR2 YYEKEE (reference sequence). Trimming cost V 0 bases and J 0 bases, with 10 bases left between them. CDR3 sequence reads: CASSLGGTPSNQPQHF. The CDR3 region has the DNA TGTGCCAGCAGCTTGGGTGGGACACCTAGCAATCAGCCCCAGCATTTT. Looking up the rest from reference TRBV5-5 and TRBJ1-5 gives the full variable domain: DAGVTQSPTHLIKTRGQQVTLRCSPISGHKSVSWYQQVLGQGPQFIFQYYEKEERGRGNFPDRFSARQFPNYSSELNVNALLLGDSALYLCASSLGGTPSNQPQHFGDGTRLSIL.

The V and J genes are TRBV6-5 and TRBJ2-7, with no clear D. Trimming cost V 5 bases and J 7 bases, with 12 bases left between them. Germline CDR1 is MNHEY and CDR2 is SVGAGI. The CDR3 has 12 amino acids. The CDR3 DNA is TGTGCCAGCAGTCGCACAAACCTAGAGCAGTACTTC. Amino acid sequence: CASSRTNLEQYF.

Only a few counts were recorded for this clonotype. The chain links TRBV7-2 to TRBJ2-7; 7 bases fit TRBD2. This CDR3 comprises 15 residues. J was trimmed by 9 bases and V by 5 bases; bases with no gene match: 16. Germline V lookup: CDR1 SGHTA, CDR2 FQGNSA. Here the CDR3 DNA reads TGTGCCAGCAGCCAAACTAGCGCTAGCTACGTGTGGCAGTACTTC. Translation: CASSQTSASYVWQYF.

There are a few counts of this clonotype. This chain links TRBV7-8 with TRBJ2-1, with TRBD2 matching 8 bases. After removal of 1 base from V and 5 bases from J, the junction contained 4 bases not matched to a gene. CDR3 length: 15 residues. The V gene's germline CDR1 is SGHVS and CDR2 FQNEAQ. CDR3 region: CASSLDPSGHNEQFF. CDR3 bases: TGTGCCAGCAGCTTAGATCCTAGCGGGCACAATGAGCAGTTCTTC.

The CDR3 bases are TGCAGTGCCCCTGTTTCGGGACGGCGAAGCACAGATACGCAGTATTTT. Its translation: CSAPVSGRRSTDTQYF. This chain uses TRBV20-1 with TRBJ2-3; either TRBD1 or TRBD2 may supply D (5 bases each). CDR1 DFQATT and CDR2 SNEGSKA come from the germline V gene (reference sequence). The CDR3 length is 16 residues. The V and J ends lost 6 bases and 0 bases respectively, with 19 bases between them.

The chain employs TRBV20-1 and TRBJ2-3; D may be TRBD1 or TRBD2 (6 bases each). Germline V gives CDR1 DFQATT, CDR2 SNEGSKA (reference sequence). The CDR3 loop spans 13 amino acids. Trimming removed 1 base from V and 5 bases from J, with 10 bases in between. The CDR3 DNA is TGCAGTGCTAGAGCGGGGGCTGTAGATACGCAGTATTTT. Translating it yields CSARAGAVDTQYF.

The V gene is TRBV7-9, the J gene TRBJ2-3; 8 bases are a match to TRBD2. The germline V gene encodes CDR1 SEHNR and CDR2 FQNEAQ (reference sequence). This CDR3 region has 16 residues. V lost 4 bases, J lost 8 bases, and 14 bases stayed unmatched. The CDR3 sequence is CASSYRLALDGGTQYF. The CDR3 DNA reads TGTGCCAGCAGCTACCGACTAGCGCTTGACGGGGGTACGCAGTATTTT.

This clonotype occurred many times. CDR3 nucleotide sequence: TGCAGCGCGACCCGCATGAACACTGAAGCTTTCTTT. Protein sequence: CSATRMNTEAFF. V usage is TRBV29-1 and J usage is TRBJ1-1; D is unclear. The CDR3 covers 12 residues. Germline V gene lookup returns CDR1 SQVTM and CDR2 ANQGSEA. With 7 bases removed from V and 0 bases from J, the gap between germline ends came to 9 bases.

This clonotype was observed at least ten times. The CDR3 sequence: CSASLLGRDTQYF. The CDR3 DNA sequence: TGCAGTGCTAGTCTTTTGGGACGAGATACGCAGTATTTT. The gene calls are TRBV20-1 and TRBJ2-3, with D possibly being TRBD1 or TRBD2 (5 bases each). The CDR3 spans 13 residues. V was shortened by 3 bases and J by 5 bases, with 12 bases between the two germline ends. CDR1 DFQATT and CDR2 SNEGSKA come from the germline V gene (reference sequence).

The chain carries TRBV15 and TRBJ2-7; weak D call: TRBD2 (5 bases). Germline V gene lookup returns CDR1 LNHNV and CDR2 YYDKDF (reference sequence). The CDR3 spans 14 residues. The V gene lost 0 bases and the J gene lost 5 bases, with 11 bases spanning the gap. The CDR3 here is CATSRDLRGNEQYF. DNA of the CDR3: TGTGCCACCAGCAGAGATCTCCGGGGAAACGAGCAGTACTTC.